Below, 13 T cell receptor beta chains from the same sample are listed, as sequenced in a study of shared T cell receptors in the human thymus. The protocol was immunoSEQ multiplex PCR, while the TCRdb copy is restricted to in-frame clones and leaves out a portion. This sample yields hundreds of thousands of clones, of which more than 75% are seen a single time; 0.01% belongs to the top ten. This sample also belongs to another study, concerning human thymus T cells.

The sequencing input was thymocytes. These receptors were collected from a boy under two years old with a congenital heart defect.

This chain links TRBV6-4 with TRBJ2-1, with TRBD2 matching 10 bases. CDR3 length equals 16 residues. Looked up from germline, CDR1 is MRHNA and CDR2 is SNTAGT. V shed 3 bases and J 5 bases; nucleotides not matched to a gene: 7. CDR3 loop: CASSEPSGRTDNEQFF. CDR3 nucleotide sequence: TGTGCCAGCAGTGAACCTAGCGGGAGAACGGACAATGAGCAGTTCTTC.

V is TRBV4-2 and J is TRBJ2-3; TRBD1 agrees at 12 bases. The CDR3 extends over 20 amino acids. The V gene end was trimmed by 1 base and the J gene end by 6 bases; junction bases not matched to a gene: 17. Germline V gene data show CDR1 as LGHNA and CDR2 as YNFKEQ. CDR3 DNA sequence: TGTGCCAGCAGCCAAGGTAGAGGGACAGGGGGCTGGCTCTTCAAGGATACGCAGTATTTT. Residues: CASSQGRGTGGWLFKDTQYF.

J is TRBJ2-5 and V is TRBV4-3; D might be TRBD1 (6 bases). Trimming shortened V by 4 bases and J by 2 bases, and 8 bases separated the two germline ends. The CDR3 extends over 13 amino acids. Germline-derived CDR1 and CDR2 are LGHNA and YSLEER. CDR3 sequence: CASSLGQQETQYF. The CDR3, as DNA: TGCGCCAGCAGCCTAGGACAGCAAGAGACCCAGTACTTC.

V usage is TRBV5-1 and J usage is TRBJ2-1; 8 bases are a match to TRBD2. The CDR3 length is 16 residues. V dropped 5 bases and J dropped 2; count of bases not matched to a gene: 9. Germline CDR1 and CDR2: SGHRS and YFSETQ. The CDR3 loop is CASSTNREGPYNEQFF. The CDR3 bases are TGCGCCAGCAGTACAAACCGGGAGGGCCCCTACAATGAGCAGTTCTTC.

CDR3: CATSRGGQVHEQYF. For the CDR3, the DNA is TGTGCCACCAGCAGAGGGGGACAGGTCCACGAGCAGTACTTC. The rearrangement uses TRBV15 and TRBJ2-7; 8 bases map to TRBD1. Per the germline V gene, CDR1 is LNHNV and CDR2 is YYDKDF (reference sequence). The CDR3 covers 14 residues. V lost 1 base, J lost 5 bases, and 4 bases stayed unmatched.

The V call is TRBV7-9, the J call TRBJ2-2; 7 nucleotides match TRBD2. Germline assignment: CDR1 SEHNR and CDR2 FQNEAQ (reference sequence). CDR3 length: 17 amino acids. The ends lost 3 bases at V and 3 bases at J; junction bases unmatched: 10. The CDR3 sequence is CASSLRFAGADTGELFF. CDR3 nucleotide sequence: TGTGCCAGCAGCTTGAGGTTTGCGGGAGCGGACACCGGGGAGCTGTTTTTT.

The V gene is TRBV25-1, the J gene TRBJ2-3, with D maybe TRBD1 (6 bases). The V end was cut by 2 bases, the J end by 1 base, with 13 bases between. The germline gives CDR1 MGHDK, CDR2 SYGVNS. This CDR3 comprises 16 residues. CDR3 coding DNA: TGTGCCAGCAGTGAAGCGTTGACAGGACGCACAGATACGCAGTATTTT. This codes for CASSEALTGRTDTQYF.

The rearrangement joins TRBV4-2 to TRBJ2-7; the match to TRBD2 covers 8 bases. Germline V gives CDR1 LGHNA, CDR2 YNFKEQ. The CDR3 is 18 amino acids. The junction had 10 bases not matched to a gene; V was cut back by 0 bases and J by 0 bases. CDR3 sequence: CASSQDGAGGRDSYEQYF. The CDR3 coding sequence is TGTGCCAGCAGCCAAGATGGTGCGGGGGGCCGGGACTCCTACGAGCAGTACTTC.

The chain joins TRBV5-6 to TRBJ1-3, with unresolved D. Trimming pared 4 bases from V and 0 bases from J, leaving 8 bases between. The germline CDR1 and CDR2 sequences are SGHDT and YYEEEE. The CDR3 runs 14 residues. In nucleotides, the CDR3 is TGTGCCAGCAGCGGTCGGGGCTCTGGAAACACCATATATTTT. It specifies CASSGRGSGNTIYF.

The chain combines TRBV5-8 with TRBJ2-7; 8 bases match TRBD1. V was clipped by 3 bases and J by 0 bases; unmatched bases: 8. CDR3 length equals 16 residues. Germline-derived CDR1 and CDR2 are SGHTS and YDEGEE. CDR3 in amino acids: CASSSLGDRSSYEQYF. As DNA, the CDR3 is TGTGCCAGCAGCTCTCTCGGGGACAGGAGCTCCTACGAGCAGTACTTC. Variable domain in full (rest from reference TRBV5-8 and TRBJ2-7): EAGVTQSPTHLIKTRGQQATLRCSPISGHTSVYWYQQALGLGLQFLLWYDEGEERNRGNFPPRFSGRQFPNYSSELNVNALELEDSALYLCASSSLGDRSSYEQYFGPGTRLTVT.

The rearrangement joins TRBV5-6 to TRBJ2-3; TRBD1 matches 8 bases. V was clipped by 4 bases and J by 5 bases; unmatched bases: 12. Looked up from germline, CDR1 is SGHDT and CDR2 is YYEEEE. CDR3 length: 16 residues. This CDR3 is CASSPRQGKNEDTQYF. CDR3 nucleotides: TGTGCCAGCAGCCCCCGACAGGGGAAAAATGAAGATACGCAGTATTTT.

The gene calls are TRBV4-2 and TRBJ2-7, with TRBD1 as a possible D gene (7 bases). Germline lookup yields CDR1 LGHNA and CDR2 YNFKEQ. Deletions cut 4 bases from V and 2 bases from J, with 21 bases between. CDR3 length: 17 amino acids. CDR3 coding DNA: TGTGCCAGCAGCCGAACGGGCAGGGGGGCCCAAACCTACGAGCAGTACTTC. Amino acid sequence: CASSRTGRGAQTYEQYF.

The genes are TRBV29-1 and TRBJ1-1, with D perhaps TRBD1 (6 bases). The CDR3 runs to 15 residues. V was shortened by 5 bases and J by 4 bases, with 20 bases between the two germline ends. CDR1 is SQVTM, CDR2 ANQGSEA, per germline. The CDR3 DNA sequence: TGCAGCGTTAAAAGGAATCGGGGGGCCGGCACTGAAGCTTTCTTT. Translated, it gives CSVKRNRGAGTEAFF.